The 8 T cell receptor beta chains reported below all come from one sample, sequenced in a study of blood T cell repertoires in COVID-19. Generated by immunoSEQ multiplex PCR, the TCRdb table keeps only in-frame clones and is missing some. The sample yields 250,000 to 300,000 clones, 80% to 85% seen once. The sequenced material came from peripheral blood. These receptors all come from a woman in her sixties or seventies with active or convalescent COVID-19.

This clone has only a few counts. V is TRBV19 and J is TRBJ2-3; 7 nucleotides align to TRBD2. V shed 0 bases and J 1 base; nucleotides not matched to a gene: 4. Germline loops: CDR1 LNHDA, CDR2 SQIVND (reference sequence). This CDR3 is built from 16 residues. CDR3 in amino acids: CASSIDRLAGTDTQYF. The CDR3 coding sequence is TGTGCCAGTAGTATAGATCGGCTAGCGGGCACAGATACGCAGTATTTT.

The chain joins TRBV15 to TRBJ1-4, with a possible D match to TRBD1 (5 bases). CDR1 is LNHNV and CDR2 is YYDKDF in the germline V gene (reference sequence). The CDR3 is 17 amino acids. V was clipped by 4 bases and J by 0 bases, with 15 bases between them. The CDR3 sequence: CATSTPGLTATNEKLFF. DNA of the CDR3: TGTGCCACCAGCACGCCGGGACTGACAGCAACTAATGAAAAACTGTTTTTT. The full variable domain, completed using reference TRBV15 and TRBJ1-4, is DAMVIQNPRYQVTQFGKPVTLSCSQTLNHNVMYWYQQKSSQAPKLLFHYYDKDFNNEADTPDNFQSRRPNTSFCFLDIRSPGLGDTAMYLCATSTPGLTATNEKLFFGSGTQLSVL.

V gene TRBV2 combines with J gene TRBJ1-1, with D unclear. The V end lost 6 bases, the J end lost 6 bases, and 11 bases lay between the germline ends. Looked up from germline, CDR1 is SNHLY and CDR2 is FYNNEI. This CDR3 is built from 12 residues. The CDR3 bases are TGTGCCAGCAGGGCCTCGGGTCCTGAAGCTTTCTTT. Its protein product is CASRASGPEAFF.

J is TRBJ1-4 and V is TRBV6-5, with unresolved D. CDR1 is MNHEY, CDR2 SVGAGI, per germline. Trimming shortened V by 2 bases and J by 4 bases, and 8 bases separated the two germline ends. The CDR3 runs 14 residues. The CDR3 protein is CASSYGRDNEKLFF. CDR3 nucleotide sequence: TGTGCCAGCAGTTACGGGAGGGATAATGAAAAACTGTTTTTT.

This clone was counted only a few times. This chain links TRBV10-3 with TRBJ1-1, with TRBD1 as a possible D gene (5 bases). CDR1 ENHRY and CDR2 SYGVKD come from the germline V gene. The CDR3 is 15 amino acids. The V end lost 5 bases, the J end lost 0 bases, and 13 bases lay between the germline ends. The CDR3 reads CAISTLGHMNTEAFF. The DNA of the CDR3 is TGTGCCATCAGTACATTAGGACACATGAACACTGAAGCTTTCTTT.

The chain is built from TRBV6-5 and TRBJ2-5, with 10 positions matching TRBD2. CDR1 MNHEY and CDR2 SVGAGI come from the germline V gene. This CDR3 has 15 residues. The junction had 11 bases not matched to a gene; V was cut back by 7 bases and J by 6 bases. CDR3: CASITTSGPTKTQYF. In nucleotides, the CDR3 is TGTGCCAGCATCACGACTAGCGGGCCCACAAAGACCCAGTACTTC.

V usage is TRBV27 and J usage is TRBJ2-3; 7 bases fit TRBD1. Trimming at V came to 5 bases and at J to 3 bases, leaving 8 bases not matched to a gene. Germline CDR1 reads MNHEY; CDR2 reads SMNVEV (reference sequence). The CDR3 sequence is 15 residues long. The CDR3 loop is CASSLDRFSTDTQYF. As DNA, the CDR3 is TGTGCCAGCAGTCTGGACAGGTTCTCGACAGATACGCAGTATTTT.

This CDR3 is CASSRGFTRGAYDTQYF. CDR3 coding DNA: TGTGCCAGCTCACGGGGGTTTACGCGGGGGGCCTATGATACGCAGTATTTT. This chain joins TRBV18 and TRBJ2-3; TRBD2 aligns across 8 bases. After removal of 4 bases from V and 6 bases from J, the junction contained 15 bases not matched to a gene. The CDR3 extends over 17 amino acids. Germline CDR1 and CDR2: KGHSH and LQKENI.